This T cell receptor beta chain was documented in a study of metastatic and nonmetastatic thyroid tumors. Study-level information: Peripheral blood and tumor or nodule samples from malignant and benign thyroid patients were compared.

Study-level results: Reported TCR beta diversity, measured in blood and tumor, was significantly higher for malignant thyroid tumors than for benign nodules.

Before thyroid surgery, none of the patients had received any treatment. With regard to this clone: Its antigen remains unidentified.

V lost 6 bases to trimming and J lost 4 bases; unmatched junction nucleotides: 8. This CDR3 has 15 amino acids. Germline V gene sequence: CDR1 MNHEY, CDR2 SVGAGI. Methods used by the authors: A classifier of distant metastasis in papillary thyroid cancer was built from CDR3 differences (across clinicopathological groups). TCRdb reassembled clones from the PCR reads with MiXCR. The V and J calls shown here were made by TCRdb, not taken from the authors' results. The sample has 16,000 or so clones; around 23% are singletons. Sequencing input: adjacent normal tissue. The source of this sequence is a female donor with papillary thyroid cancer or a benign thyroid nodule (not recorded which). Some clones in this sample may be carry-over from other donors' samples. The chain employs TRBV6-5 and TRBJ1-2; 10 nucleotides line up with TRBD1. CDR3 amino acids: CASRVQGQGTYGYTF. DNA of the CDR3: TGTGCCAGCAGGGTACAGGGACAGGGGACCTATGGCTACACCTTC.